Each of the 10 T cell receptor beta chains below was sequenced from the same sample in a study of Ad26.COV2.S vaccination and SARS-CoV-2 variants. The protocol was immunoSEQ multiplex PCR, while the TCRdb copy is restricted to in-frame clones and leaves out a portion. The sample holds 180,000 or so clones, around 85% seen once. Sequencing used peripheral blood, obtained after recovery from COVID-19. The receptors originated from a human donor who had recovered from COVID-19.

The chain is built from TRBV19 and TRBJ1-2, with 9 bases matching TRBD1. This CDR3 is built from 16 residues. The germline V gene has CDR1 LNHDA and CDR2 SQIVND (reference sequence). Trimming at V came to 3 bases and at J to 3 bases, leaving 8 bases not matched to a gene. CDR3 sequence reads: CASSIVSTGGDYGYTF. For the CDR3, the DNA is TGTGCCAGTAGTATCGTCAGTACAGGGGGCGACTATGGCTACACCTTC.

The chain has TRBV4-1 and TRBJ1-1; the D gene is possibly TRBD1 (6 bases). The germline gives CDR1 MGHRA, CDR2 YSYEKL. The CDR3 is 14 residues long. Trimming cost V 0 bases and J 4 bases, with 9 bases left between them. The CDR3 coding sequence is TGCGCCAGCAGCCAAGAAACAGGGATCACTGAAGCTTTCTTT. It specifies CASSQETGITEAFF.

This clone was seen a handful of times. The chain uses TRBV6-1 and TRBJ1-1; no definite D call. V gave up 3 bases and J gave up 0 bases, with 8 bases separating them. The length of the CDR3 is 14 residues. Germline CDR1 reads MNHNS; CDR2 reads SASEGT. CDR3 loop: CASSERQVNTEAFF. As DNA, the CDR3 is TGTGCCAGCAGTGAGAGGCAGGTGAACACTGAAGCTTTCTTT.

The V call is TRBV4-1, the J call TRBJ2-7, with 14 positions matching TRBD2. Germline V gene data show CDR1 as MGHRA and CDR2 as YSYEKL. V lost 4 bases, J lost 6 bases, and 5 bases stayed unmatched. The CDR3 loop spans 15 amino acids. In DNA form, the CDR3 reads TGCGCCAGCAGCCCGGGACTAGCGGGAGTCGGCGAGCAGTACTTC. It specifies CASSPGLAGVGEQYF.

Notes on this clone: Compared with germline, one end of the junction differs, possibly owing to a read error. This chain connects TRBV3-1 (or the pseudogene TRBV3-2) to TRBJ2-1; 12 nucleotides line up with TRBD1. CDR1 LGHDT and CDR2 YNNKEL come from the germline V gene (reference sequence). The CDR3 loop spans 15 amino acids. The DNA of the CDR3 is TGTGCCAGCAGCCAAGCCGGTATACCGGGGGACAGGGGGCTCTTC. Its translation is CASSQAGIPGDRGLF.

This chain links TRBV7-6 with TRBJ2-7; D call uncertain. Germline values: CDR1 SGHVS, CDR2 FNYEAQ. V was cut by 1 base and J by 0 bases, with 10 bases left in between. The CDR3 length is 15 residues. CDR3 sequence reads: CASSLVPPSSYEQYF. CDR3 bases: TGTGCCAGCAGCTTAGTTCCCCCAAGCTCCTACGAGCAGTACTTC.

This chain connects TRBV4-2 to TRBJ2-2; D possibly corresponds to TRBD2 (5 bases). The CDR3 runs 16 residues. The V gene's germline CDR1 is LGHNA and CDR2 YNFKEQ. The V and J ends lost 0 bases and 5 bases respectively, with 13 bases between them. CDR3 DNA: TGTGCCAGCAGCCAAGATCGGCTAGCCAAGACCGGGGAGCTGTTTTTT. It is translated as CASSQDRLAKTGELFF.

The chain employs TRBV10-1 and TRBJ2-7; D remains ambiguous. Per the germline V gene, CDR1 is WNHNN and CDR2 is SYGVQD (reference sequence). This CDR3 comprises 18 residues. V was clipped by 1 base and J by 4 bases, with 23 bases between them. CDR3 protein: CASSECVAASLVLYEQYF. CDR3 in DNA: TGCGCCAGCAGTGAGTGTGTGGCAGCAAGTCTCGTATTATACGAGCAGTACTTC.

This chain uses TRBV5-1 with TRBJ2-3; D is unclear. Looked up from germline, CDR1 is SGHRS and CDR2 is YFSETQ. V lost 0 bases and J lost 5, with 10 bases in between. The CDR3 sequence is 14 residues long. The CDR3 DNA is TGCGCCAGCAGCTTGGACCTCAAGGGAGATACGCAGTATTTT. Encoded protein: CASSLDLKGDTQYF.

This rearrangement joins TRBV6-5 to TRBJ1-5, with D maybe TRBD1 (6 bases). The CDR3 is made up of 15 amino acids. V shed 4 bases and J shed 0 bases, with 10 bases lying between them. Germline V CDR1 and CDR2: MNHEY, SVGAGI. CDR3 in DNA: TGTGCCAGCAGTTTCGGACAGTATAGCAATCAGCCCCAGCATTTT. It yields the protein CASSFGQYSNQPQHF.